This TCR beta chain is from a study of T cells in Graves' hyperthyroidism and ophthalmopathy (dated by TCRdb to the late 2010s). Some background on the complete study: Peripheral blood was sampled at the time of initial diagnosis, prior to any treatment. After blood sampling, hyperthyroidism patients were treated with methimazole at a starting dose of 30 mg daily, and ophthalmopathy patients were treated with high-dose intravenous methylprednisolone. In more than five Graves' hyperthyroidism patients, the study also compared T-cell repertoires from thyroid tissue with T-cell repertoires from blood. The roughly 91 discovery patients were randomly divided into training and test sets at a 7:3 ratio. According to the paper, TCR Vbeta CDR3 sequencing was carried out on 135 peripheral blood samples, which came from under 50 ophthalmopathy, approximately 72 hyperthyroidism and 17 progressor patients. TCR V-J signatures able to tell the groups apart were searched for in a discovery cohort of more than 90 patients, of whom over 40 had Graves' ophthalmopathy and around 58 had stable Graves' hyperthyroidism. An independent validation cohort of 18 to 20 hyperthyroidism patients and more than 15 patients who later progressed to ophthalmopathy tested prospective prediction of ophthalmopathy.

At the junction V is shortened by 0 bases and J by 3 bases; bases outside the gene matches: 5. CDR1 is given as DFQATT and CDR2 as SNEGSKA, both from the germline V gene (reference sequence). From the cysteine up to the phenylalanine, the CDR3 has a length of 15 residues. Just the 45-base CDR3 DNA is kept, in frame starting at base 1. Comment on this clonotype: The antigen it recognizes is unknown. Per-base qualities were not stored, and no clone one base away is much larger.

A patient counted as having stable Graves' hyperthyroidism if no progression to ophthalmopathy occurred over 18 months of follow-up. The hyperthyroidism patients were between 18 and 65 years old and newly diagnosed, with a disease duration of less than 2 months. The study excluded patients with uncontrolled infections, other autoimmune diseases, pregnancy or lactation. Diagnoses were based on clinical symptoms, serum thyroxine and TRAb, thyroid ultrasound and orbital computed tomography. Ficoll-Paque density gradient centrifugation was used to isolate PBMCs from around 9.1 ml of fresh peripheral blood. Total RNA was extracted with Trizol reagent, and quality was checked on an Agilent 2100 Bioanalyzer. The TCR beta CDR3 regions were amplified from RNA transcripts. The first round of RT-PCR for the TCR CDR3 was performed with the HTBI primer set and the Qiagen OneStep RT-PCR kit. The libraries were constructed in a second round of multiplex PCR and then size-selected and purified. The libraries were sequenced on an Illumina HiSeq2000 using paired-end 100 bp reads. As for the original processing: SOAPnuke was used to process the raw data, with reads discarded if the reads contained adapters or uncalled bases, had a mean Phred below 15, or lacked an exact constant-primer or identifier match. COPE v1.2.5 was used to merge the high-quality paired reads, and each unique nucleotide sequence was defined as a clonotype. Clonotypes were aligned to IMGT TRBV, TRBD and TRBJ reference segments using MiTCR v1.1. The analysis included only V-J combinations with a frequency above 0.0001, which together covered more than 99% of the repertoires. A TCS score was defined as the ratio between F50 (clonal expansion) and ExV (chaos), using BLOSUM62-based TCRdist between CDR3 peptides within each V-J. Welch's t-statistics and random forest reduced 500 to 550 V-J features to under 15, which were used in a naive Bayes classifier (R e1071). The similarity between thyroid and blood repertoires was quantified using the Morisita-Horn index. Through fastp at Q25 and MiXCR, TCRdb rebuilt clones from the public reads, retaining in-frame beta chains. Rows matching on CDR3 protein sequence are summarized as one entry with the most common DNA and genes. The V and J calls and clone size come from TCRdb's table, not from the authors' own analysis. In this sample the table shows hundreds of thousands of distinct CDR3 sequences, about 38% of which occur a single time. In total, the top ten clones hold 8.9% of the sample.

Findings and caveats that apply to the study as a whole: During validation, the model predicted progression to ophthalmopathy a median of around 7 months ahead of onset, with almost 71% sensitivity and about 75% specificity. Most expanded thyroid clonotypes (frequency above 0.001) were also detected in blood, suggesting blood repertoires may reflect thyroid immune responses. In cross-validation, a model built on a 13 V-J signature told ophthalmopathy apart from stable hyperthyroidism with just under 90% sensitivity and approximately 84% specificity, and in testing the same model reached 80%/75%. No statistical method was used to fix the sample size in advance, and group allocation was not hidden from the investigators.

The chain joins TRBV20-1 to TRBJ2-5, with TRBD2 identical over 9 junction bases. The sequence was obtained from a man between 18 and 29 years old with Graves' hyperthyroidism. Source material: blood. The CDR3 is CSARDRGRAEETQYF. The DNA is as follows: TGCAGTGCTAGAGATCGCGGGAGGGCCGAAGAGACCCAGTACTTC.